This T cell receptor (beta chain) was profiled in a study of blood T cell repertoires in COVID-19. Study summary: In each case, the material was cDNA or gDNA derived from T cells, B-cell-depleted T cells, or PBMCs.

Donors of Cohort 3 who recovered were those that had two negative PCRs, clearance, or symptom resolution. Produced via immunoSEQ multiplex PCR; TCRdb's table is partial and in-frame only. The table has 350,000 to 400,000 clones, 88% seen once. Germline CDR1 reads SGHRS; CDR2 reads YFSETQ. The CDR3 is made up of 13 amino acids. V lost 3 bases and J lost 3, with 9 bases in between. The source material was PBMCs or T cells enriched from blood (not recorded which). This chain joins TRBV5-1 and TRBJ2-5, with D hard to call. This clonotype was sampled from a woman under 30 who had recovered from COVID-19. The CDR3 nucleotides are TGCGCCAGCAGCTATCCCGGTGAAGAGACCCAGTACTTC. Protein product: CASSYPGEETQYF.